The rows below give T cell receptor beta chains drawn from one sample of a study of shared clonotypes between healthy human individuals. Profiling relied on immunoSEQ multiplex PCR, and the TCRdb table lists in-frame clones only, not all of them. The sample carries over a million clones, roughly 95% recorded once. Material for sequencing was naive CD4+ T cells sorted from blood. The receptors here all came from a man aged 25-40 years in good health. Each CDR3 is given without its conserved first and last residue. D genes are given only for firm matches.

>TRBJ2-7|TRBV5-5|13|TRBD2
ASSPLADLSYEQY
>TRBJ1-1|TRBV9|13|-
ASSVEAGRNTEAF
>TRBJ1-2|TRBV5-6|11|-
ASSNTARRGYT
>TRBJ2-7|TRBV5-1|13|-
ASSIGTATSYEQY
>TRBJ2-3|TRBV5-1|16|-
ASSRVYGTRASTDTQY
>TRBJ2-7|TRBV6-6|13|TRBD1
AISRGLRTGYEQY
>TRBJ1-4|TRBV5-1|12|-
ASSWDIGAEKLF
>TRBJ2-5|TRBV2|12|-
ASNGRMGEETQY
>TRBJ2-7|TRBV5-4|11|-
ASSHGGEGEQY
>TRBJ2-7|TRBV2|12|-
ASVRGRDSYEQY
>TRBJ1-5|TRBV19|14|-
ASSTPRGRGNQPQH
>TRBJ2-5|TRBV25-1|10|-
ASREGQETQY